One TCR beta chain is described in this entry. The entry originates in a study of response to subunit inactivated influenza vaccine. CDR3 length: 13 residues. Germline lookup yields CDR1 SGHVT and CDR2 SQSDAQ. Between the trimmed V and J ends, which lost 3 bases and 4 bases, there was a span of 10 bases. TCRdb used MiXCR to reprocess the RT-PCR reads, holding one entry per CDR3 protein. In the table there are a few hundred thousand distinct CDR3 sequences, around 15% of which are singletons. The rearrangement uses TRBV7-4 and TRBJ2-7, with a possible D match to TRBD2 (6 bases). The sequencing here drew on PBMCs from blood, taken 11 to 12 days after vaccination. The clonotype originates from a man aged 45-65 years who received an inactivated influenza vaccine. The CDR3 sequence is CASSFCSGYEQYF. CDR3 nucleotides: TGTGCCAGCAGCTTCTGCAGCGGGTACGAGCAGTACTTC. The complete variable domain, with remaining parts taken from reference TRBV7-4 and TRBJ2-7, reads GAGVSQSPRYKVAKRGRDVALRCDSISGHVTLYWYRQTLGQGSEVLTYSQSDAQRDKSGRPSGRFSAERPERSVSTLKIQRTEQGDSAVYLCASSFCSGYEQYFGPGTRLTVT.